These 30 T cell receptor beta chains were sequenced from one sample in a study of T cells in Graves' hyperthyroidism and ophthalmopathy. Authors of the study amplified TCR beta CDR3 regions from RNA transcripts. Primed by the HTBI set, a first-round RT-PCR was run on the TCR CDR3. MiXCR was run by TCRdb on the multiplex PCR reads, yielding one entry per CDR3 protein. Here the sample spans 350,000 to 450,000 distinct CDR3 sequences, more than 12% being singletons. Sequences were obtained from blood. These receptor sequences come from a man in his fifties with Graves' ophthalmopathy.

This chain uses TRBV14 with TRBJ1-2; maybe TRBD1 (5 bases). Per germline, CDR1 SGHDN and CDR2 FVKESK. CDR3 length: 15 residues. Trimming took off 1 base at V and 8 bases at J, with 17 bases between the two ends. The CDR3 nucleotides are TGTGCCAGCAGCCAAGTGGGGCAGATTTTTGGCGGCTACACCTTC. Translation gives CASSQVGQIFGGYTF.

This clonotype occurred once. The chain combines TRBV6-5 with TRBJ2-1; 13 bases align to TRBD2. The CDR3 has 16 amino acids. V was clipped by 3 bases and J by 10 bases; unmatched bases: 9. CDR1 and CDR2 from the germline V gene are MNHEY and SVGAGI. The CDR3 DNA reads TGTGCCAGCAGTTATCTGGAGGGACTAGCGGGACGCGAGCAGTTCTTC. Its protein product is CASSYLEGLAGREQFF.

V gene TRBV5-1 combines with J gene TRBJ1-4; TRBD1 might be the D (6 bases). The CDR3 is made up of 14 amino acids. V lost 0 bases, J lost 8 bases, and 11 bases lay in between. Germline V CDR1 and CDR2: SGHRS, YFSETQ. The CDR3, as DNA: TGCGCCAGCAGCTTGGAGGGGGGCTGGGAAAAACTGTTTTTT. This translates into CASSLEGGWEKLFF.

The table lists this clonotype with many counts. V gene TRBV29-1 combines with J gene TRBJ2-5, with a tentative D call TRBD1 (5 bases). The CDR3 length is 16 residues. V lost 0 bases, J lost 4 bases, and 18 bases lay in between. Germline CDR1 and CDR2: SQVTM and ANQGSEA. CDR3: CSVEEQQAPLGETQYF. The CDR3 DNA follows: TGCAGCGTTGAAGAGCAACAGGCTCCGCTGGGAGAGACCCAGTACTTC. The full variable domain, rest sourced from reference TRBV29-1 and TRBJ2-5, is SAVISQKPSRDICQRGTSLTIQCQVDSQVTMMFWYRQQPGQSLTLIATANQGSEATYESGFVIDKFPISRPNLTFSTLTVSNMSPEDSSIYLCSVEEQQAPLGETQYFGPGTRLLVL.

This clonotype has ten or more counts. This rearrangement joins TRBV19 to TRBJ2-1; 9 bases line up with TRBD1. Germline assignment: CDR1 LNHDA and CDR2 SQIVND (reference sequence). The CDR3 is 14 residues long. V was pared by 7 bases and J by 5 bases, with 6 bases of the junction left unmatched. The CDR3 DNA sequence: TGTGCCAGTAAGCCGGGACAGGGAAACAATGAGCAGTTCTTC. It specifies CASKPGQGNNEQFF.

This clonotype was seen many times. The chain uses TRBV2 and TRBJ2-7; perhaps TRBD1 as D (6 bases). Trimming shortened V by 6 bases and J by 3 bases, and 15 bases separated the two germline ends. Germline V gene sequence: CDR1 SNHLY, CDR2 FYNNEI. The CDR3 length is 14 residues. The CDR3, as DNA: TGTGCCAGCAGCTTGAGGGTGGACAGCTACGAGCAGTACTTC. Translating it yields CASSLRVDSYEQYF.

This clonotype was seen at least ten times. CDR3 sequence: CASSPQPGTSRGSEQFF. The CDR3 nucleotides are TGTGCCAGCAGTCCCCAACCCGGGACTAGCAGGGGTAGTGAGCAGTTCTTC. The chain carries TRBV27 and TRBJ2-1; 9 bases fit TRBD2. Germline CDR1 MNHEY, CDR2 SMNVEV (reference sequence). The CDR3 is made up of 17 amino acids. The V gene end was trimmed by 5 bases and the J gene end by 9 bases; junction bases not matched to a gene: 17.

V gene TRBV20-1 combines with J gene TRBJ2-1, with D perhaps TRBD1 or TRBD2 (5 bases each). V lost 6 bases and J 4 bases, leaving 19 bases between the germline ends. Germline CDR1 DFQATT, CDR2 SNEGSKA (reference sequence). The CDR3 consists of 15 residues. CDR3 DNA sequence: TGCAGTGCAAGCCCGGGGACCACATTTTACAATGAGCAGTTCTTC. Translation: CSASPGTTFYNEQFF.

As for this clonotype: One end of the junction does not line up with germline, which may come from a read error. The CDR3 region has the DNA TGTGCCAGCAACCAGGGGGCCTACAGTGAGCAGTTCTTC. Translating gives CASNQGAYSEQFF. The gene calls are TRBV2 and TRBJ2-1, with TRBD1 matching 8 bases. CDR1 SNHLY and CDR2 FYNNEI come from the germline V gene. The CDR3 extends over 13 amino acids.

This clonotype was counted ten times or more. The chain is built from TRBV7-9 and TRBJ2-1; D is uncertain. The V gene's germline CDR1 is SEHNR and CDR2 FQNEAQ (reference sequence). Between the trimmed V and J ends, which lost 1 base and 4 bases, there was a span of 8 bases. The CDR3 is 14 amino acids. As DNA, the CDR3 is TGTGCCAGCAGCTTAGATGGCGGATACAATGAGCAGTTCTTC. Its translation is CASSLDGGYNEQFF.

This clonotype was seen a handful of times. V is TRBV29-1 and J is TRBJ2-1; TRBD1 matches 10 bases. With V trimmed by 5 bases and J by 3 bases, 4 bases remained unmatched. CDR3 length equals 14 residues. Germline CDR1 SQVTM, CDR2 ANQGSEA. CDR3 DNA sequence: TGCAGCGTTTACCGGGACAGGGGCTACAATGAGCAGTTCTTC. Amino acids: CSVYRDRGYNEQFF.

This clonotype was seen ten or more times. The germline gene is not matched at one end of the junction; a read error may be the cause. This rearrangement joins TRBV7-8 to TRBJ1-1; D remains ambiguous. The CDR3 has 12 amino acids. In germline, CDR1 is SGHVS, CDR2 FQNEAQ. The DNA of the CDR3 is TGTGCCAGCGGCTTGGGTGGGACTGAAGCTTTCTTT. Encoded protein: CASGLGGTEAFF.

The genes are TRBV7-9 and TRBJ2-1, with 7 nucleotides matching TRBD2. Trimming at V came to 2 bases and at J to 10 bases, leaving 2 bases not matched to a gene. Germline assignment: CDR1 SEHNR and CDR2 FQNEAQ (reference sequence). CDR3 length: 12 residues. CDR3 amino acids: CASSLPGGEQFF. DNA of the CDR3: TGTGCCAGCAGCTTACCGGGAGGCGAGCAGTTCTTC.

This clonotype was seen a few times. V gene TRBV20-1 combines with J gene TRBJ2-1, with D tentatively TRBD2 (6 bases). Germline V CDR1 and CDR2: DFQATT, SNEGSKA (reference sequence). The V gene lost 3 bases and the J gene lost 5 bases, with 11 bases spanning the gap. This CDR3 region has 13 residues. The CDR3 region is CSARDYTHNEQFF. CDR3 coding DNA: TGCAGTGCTAGGGACTACACCCACAATGAGCAGTTCTTC.

This sequence joins TRBV6-5 and TRBJ2-7, with 8 bases identical to TRBD1. The CDR3 has 17 residues. Per germline, CDR1 MNHEY and CDR2 SVGAGI. V was pared by 4 bases and J by 2 bases, with 13 bases of the junction left unmatched. The CDR3 DNA reads as TGTGCCAGCAGTTTAAACCTAGGGACAGGAAATCCCTACGAGCAGTACTTC. Its protein is CASSLNLGTGNPYEQYF.

This clonotype was seen repeatedly, ten times or more. The CDR3: CASSLTTPDRVSKNIQYF. The CDR3 DNA is TGTGCCAGCAGCTTAACTACTCCCGACAGGGTCTCCAAAAACATTCAGTACTTC. This sequence joins TRBV11-1 and TRBJ2-4; TRBD1 aligns across 7 bases. The CDR3 has 18 amino acids. CDR1 SGHAT and CDR2 FQDESV come from the germline V gene (reference sequence). With 2 bases clipped from V and 2 bases from J, the junction kept 12 bases outside the gene matches.

This clonotype appeared many times. The rearrangement links TRBV7-9 to TRBJ2-5; 13 bases align to TRBD2. The CDR3 has 15 amino acids. Germline loops: CDR1 SEHNR, CDR2 FQNEAQ (reference sequence). The junction had 2 bases not matched to a gene; V was cut back by 5 bases and J by 2 bases. The DNA of the CDR3 is TGTGCCAGCAGCGGGGGACTAGCGGGGCAAGAGACCCAGTACTTC. It encodes CASSGGLAGQETQYF.

This chain uses TRBV12-3 or TRBV12-4 with TRBJ1-2, with D possibly TRBD1 on 6 matching bases. With 2 bases removed from V and 3 bases from J, the gap between germline ends came to 10 bases. The length of the CDR3 is 14 residues. CDR3 bases: TGTGCCAGCAGTTTATTGGGACAAGACTATGGCTACACCTTC. Translating gives CASSLLGQDYGYTF.

This clonotype was seen at least ten times. This chain joins TRBV29-1 and TRBJ2-1; the match to TRBD2 covers 11 bases. This CDR3 spans 15 amino acids. V gave up 4 bases and J gave up 2 bases; unmatched junction bases: 4. The germline CDR1 and CDR2 sequences are SQVTM and ANQGSEA. Here the CDR3 reads CSVGSSGRPYNEQFF. In DNA, the CDR3 is TGCAGCGTTGGGTCTAGCGGGAGGCCCTACAATGAGCAGTTCTTC.

This clonotype was seen a handful of times. The rearrangement joins TRBV5-1 to TRBJ2-5; 11 bases are a match to TRBD2. CDR1 and CDR2 (germline): SGHRS, YFSETQ. The CDR3 loop spans 17 amino acids. V lost 1 base to trimming and J lost 4 bases; unmatched junction nucleotides: 9. The CDR3 protein is CASSLKTLAGVRETQYF. The CDR3, as DNA: TGCGCCAGCAGCTTGAAGACACTAGCGGGAGTAAGAGAGACCCAGTACTTC. The whole variable domain, filled in from reference TRBV5-1 and TRBJ2-5, reads KAGVTQTPRYLIKTRGQQVTLSCSPISGHRSVSWYQQTPGQGLQFLFEYFSETQRNKGNFPGRFSGRQFSNSRSEMNVSTLELGDSALYLCASSLKTLAGVRETQYFGPGTRLLVL.

This rearrangement joins TRBV4-1 to TRBJ2-6; D is undetermined. CDR1 is MGHRA, CDR2 YSYEKL, per germline. V lost 3 bases to trimming and J lost 2 bases, with 8 bases between them. The CDR3 covers 15 residues. The DNA of the CDR3 is TGCGCCAGCAGCCAGCCGTTGCCTGGGGCCAACGTCCTGACTTTC. Translation gives CASSQPLPGANVLTF.

This clonotype showed up many times. V usage is TRBV29-1 and J usage is TRBJ2-2; TRBD1 or TRBD2 may be the D gene (6 bases each). The CDR3 extends over 15 amino acids. CDR1 and CDR2 from the germline V gene are SQVTM and ANQGSEA. Trimming removed 1 base from V and 5 bases from J, with 14 bases in between. CDR3 in amino acids: CSVEVGGTITGELFF. The CDR3, as DNA: TGCAGCGTTGAAGTAGGGGGGACGATAACCGGGGAGCTGTTTTTT.

This clonotype occurred many times. This chain uses TRBV20-1 with TRBJ2-1; TRBD2 matches 9 bases. Germline values: CDR1 DFQATT, CDR2 SNEGSKA (reference sequence). The CDR3 is 15 residues long. Trimming took 3 bases from V and 3 from J; bases not matched to a gene: 6. The CDR3 DNA sequence: TGCAGTGCTAGGACGGGTAGCGGGAGCTACAATGAGCAGTTCTTC. It yields the protein CSARTGSGSYNEQFF.

This clonotype was counted only a few times. The chain is built from TRBV25-1 and TRBJ2-1; 7 bases fit TRBD2. The CDR3 runs 15 residues. V shed 3 bases and J 6 bases; nucleotides not matched to a gene: 8. The germline gives CDR1 MGHDK, CDR2 SYGVNS. The CDR3 sequence: CASSDPAGARNEQFF. The CDR3 region has the DNA TGTGCCAGCAGTGATCCCGCGGGAGCGCGCAATGAGCAGTTCTTC.

Ten or more counts support this clonotype. The chain employs TRBV7-9 and TRBJ2-5; TRBD1 aligns across 7 bases. Trimming took 2 bases from V and 10 from J; bases not matched to a gene: 7. Germline loops: CDR1 SEHNR, CDR2 FQNEAQ (reference sequence). The CDR3 is 13 residues long. The CDR3 DNA reads TGTGCCAGCAGCTTATCTGGGACAGCAAACCAGTACTTC. Amino acids: CASSLSGTANQYF.

The gene calls are TRBV11-2 and TRBJ2-7, with D possibly being TRBD2 (5 bases). CDR3 length: 17 residues. Germline V gene sequence: CDR1 SGHAT, CDR2 FQNNGV. Trimming removed 4 bases from V and 0 bases from J, with 19 bases in between. DNA for the CDR3: TGTGCCAGCAGCTCCGGAGGCCCAGCCTCGAGCTCCTACGAGCAGTACTTC. Translated, it gives CASSSGGPASSSYEQYF.

Here the CDR3 reads CASRKSGRWYEQYF. CDR3 DNA: TGTGCCAGCAGGAAAAGCGGGAGATGGTACGAGCAGTACTTC. V usage is TRBV28 and J usage is TRBJ2-7, with 8 bases fitting TRBD2. CDR1 and CDR2 from the germline V gene are MDHEN and SYDVKM. The J segment lost 4 bases and the V segment lost 6 bases, leaving 8 bases of the junction unmatched. The CDR3 spans 14 residues.

Here the CDR3 reads CSASRGDTQYF. The DNA of the CDR3 is TGCAGTGCTAGTCGCGGTGATACGCAGTATTTT. This chain links TRBV20-1 with TRBJ2-3; no clear D gene. In germline, CDR1 is DFQATT, CDR2 SNEGSKA (reference sequence). Trimming cost V 3 bases and J 6 bases, with 7 bases left between them. This CDR3 comprises 11 residues.

The rearrangement links TRBV20-1 to TRBJ2-5, with a tentative D call TRBD2 (5 bases). The CDR3 totals 15 residues. CDR1 is DFQATT, CDR2 SNEGSKA, per germline (reference sequence). V lost 0 bases, J lost 1 base, and 12 bases lay in between. The CDR3 region has the DNA TGCAGTGCTAGAGATTTGGGAGCGGTCCAAGAGACCCAGTACTTC. It translates to CSARDLGAVQETQYF.

This clonotype was detected ten times or more. This rearrangement joins TRBV2 to TRBJ2-3; 14 bases align to TRBD2. This CDR3 has 16 residues. Looked up from germline, CDR1 is SNHLY and CDR2 is FYNNEI. Trimming took 2 bases from V and 6 from J; bases not matched to a gene: 4. In DNA form, the CDR3 reads TGTGCCAGCAGTGAACAGACTAGCGGGAGGGCGGATACGCAGTATTTT. The encoded protein is CASSEQTSGRADTQYF.